The rows below give T cell receptor beta chains drawn from one sample of a study of T cell responses to AZD1222 COVID-19 vaccine. The protocol was immunoSEQ multiplex PCR, while the TCRdb copy is restricted to in-frame clones and leaves out a portion. The sample lists more than 150,000 clones, 85% to 95% occurring once. The sequenced sample was peripheral blood, obtained on day 0 of AZD1222 vaccination. The receptors shown here come from an adult in good health. CDR3s include the opening cysteine and the closing phenylalanine or tryptophan. The D gene is left open where the match is weak. Clone size is shown for a subset of rows, as once, few, many or a class of expanded clone.

D gene | J gene | clone size | V gene | CDR3 protein | CDR3 DNA
NA | TRBJ1-2 | NA | TRBV21-1 | CASSARQVSLYGYTF | TGTGCCAGCAGCGCTCGACAGGTATCGTTGTATGGCTACACCTTC
NA | TRBJ2-3 | NA | TRBV4-1 | CASSQLAERTDTQYF | TGCGCCAGCAGCCAACTGGCGGAGCGCACAGATACGCAGTATTTT
NA | TRBJ2-4 | NA | TRBV15 | CATSSRDGLYF | TGTGCCACCAGCTCCCGGGACGGGTTGTACTTC
NA | TRBJ1-1 | NA | TRBV9 | CASSSRGRGKNTEAFF | TGTGCCAGCAGTTCCCGGGGACGAGGAAAAAACACTGAAGCTTTCTTT
TRBD1 | TRBJ1-2 | NA | TRBV5-4 | CASSLAGDSGYTF | TGTGCCAGCAGCTTGGCCGGGGACAGTGGCTACACCTTC
NA | TRBJ1-2 | NA | TRBV18 | CASSPQGILYGYTF | TGTGCCAGCTCACCACAGGGGATCCTCTATGGCTACACCTTC
NA | TRBJ1-2 | NA | TRBV10-3 | CAITQGSGGYTF | TGTGCCATCACCCAGGGGAGCGGCGGCTACACCTTC
TRBD1 | TRBJ1-1 | NA | TRBV4-1 | CASSQGRGQVNTEAFF | TGCGCCAGCAGCCAAGGCAGGGGGCAGGTGAACACTGAAGCTTTCTTT
TRBD1 | TRBJ1-4 | NA | TRBV2 | CASSGGQGTTNEKLFF | TGTGCCAGCAGTGGGGGACAGGGGACAACTAATGAAAAACTGTTTTTT
NA | TRBJ2-1 | NA | TRBV19 | CASSIGSRGNEQFF | TGTGCCAGTAGTATTGGGAGCAGGGGCAATGAGCAGTTCTTC
TRBD2 | TRBJ2-1 | once | TRBV7-9 | CASSLVTSENEQFF | TGTGCCAGCAGCTTGGTGACTAGCGAGAATGAGCAGTTCTTC
TRBD2 | TRBJ2-5 | NA | TRBV7-7 | CASSLAGASGKETQYF | TGTGCCAGCAGCTTAGCTGGGGCTAGCGGTAAAGAGACCCAGTACTTC
TRBD1 | TRBJ1-3 | NA | TRBV25-1 | CASSPQGGTGNTIYF | TGTGCCAGCAGTCCCCAGGGGGGAACTGGAAACACCATATATTTT
NA | TRBJ2-4 | NA | TRBV19 | CASSTGRNLAKNIQYF | TGTGCCAGTAGTACGGGACGGAACCTAGCCAAAAACATTCAGTACTTC
TRBD2 | TRBJ2-1 | NA | TRBV5-8 | CASSLGTSGTNEQFF | TGTGCCAGCAGCTTGGGGACTAGCGGGACCAATGAGCAGTTCTTC